This T cell receptor (beta chain) appears in the sequencing data of a study of regulatory T cells in long-lasting Graves disease. V shed 6 bases and J shed 1 base, with 19 bases lying between them. The CDR3 totals 17 residues. Germline CDR1 and CDR2: DFQATT and SNEGSKA (reference sequence). A word on this clonotype: Its antigen remains unknown.

Study-level findings and limits: Favored gene segments in persistent disease were TRBV28, TRBJ1-2 and TRBJ2-5.

To make TCR beta libraries, researchers used iRepertoire HTBI primers and Arm-PCR of CDR3 regions. TCRdb recomputed calls from the multiplex PCR reads with MiXCR, one row per CDR3 protein. The repertoire has about 500,000 distinct CDR3 sequences, around 11% of them found once; the top ten carry roughly 8.9%. Time point meaning: newly diagnosed GD, antithyroid drugs for less than 3 months. PBMC RNA served as the TCR library source. The authors diagnosed Graves' disease using American Thyroid Association guidelines. Another study also made use of these data, one on T cells in Graves' hyperthyroidism and ophthalmopathy. That study reports: Investigators excluded patients with uncontrolled infection, other autoimmune disease, pregnancy or lactation. Expanded thyroid clonotypes (above 0.001) were mostly also found in blood.

Source: peripheral blood mononuclear cells (PBMCs), taken at new diagnosis, from a patient treated with antithyroid drugs. The origin of this receptor is a woman in her 30s with Graves disease. The chain couples TRBV20-1 to TRBJ2-6; tentative D call: TRBD1 (6 bases). CDR3 sequence (DNA): TGCAGTGCCAGGGAGACAGGCCGAATTTCTGGGGCCAACGTCCTGACTTTC. This translates into CSARETGRISGANVLTF.